One sample yielded the 17 T cell receptor beta chains listed below, sequenced in a study of blood T cell repertoires in COVID-19. Data came from immunoSEQ multiplex PCR; TCRdb stores just in-frame clones and leaves some out. Among about 98,000 clones, roughly 80% were seen once, and the ten largest hold approximately 18%. Sample: peripheral blood. Receptors were obtained from an elderly man with acute or convalescent COVID-19.

The J gene is TRBJ2-1, the V gene TRBV7-8, with TRBD2 identical over 7 bases. Germline CDR1 is SGHVS and CDR2 is FQNEAQ. The CDR3 covers 15 residues. The junction had 9 bases not matched to a gene; V was cut back by 7 bases and J by 3 bases. DNA for the CDR3: TGTGCCAGCAACACCTGGGGGGGGAACTACAATGAGCAGTTCTTC. This translates into CASNTWGGNYNEQFF.

This clone occurred once. J is TRBJ2-2 and V is TRBV6-5; D remains unclear. Trimming took off 6 bases at V and 5 bases at J, with 7 bases between the two ends. Per germline, CDR1 MNHEY and CDR2 SVGAGI. The CDR3 has 12 amino acids. The CDR3 DNA is TGTGCCAGCAGACTCGTTACCGGGGAGCTGTTTTTT. This gives the protein CASRLVTGELFF.

The chain joins TRBV14 to TRBJ2-7, with D possibly being TRBD1 (6 bases). This CDR3 has 15 residues. In germline, CDR1 is SGHDN, CDR2 FVKESK. The germline V and J ends were trimmed by 4 bases and 3 bases, with 16 bases remaining between them. The CDR3 sequence: CASSPGSWGRYEQYF. In DNA, the CDR3 is TGTGCCAGCAGCCCAGGGTCTTGGGGGCGCTACGAGCAGTACTTC.

Here the CDR3 reads CASSFRTGGREQFF. The DNA for the CDR3 is TGCGCCAGCAGCTTTAGGACAGGGGGCCGGGAGCAGTTCTTC. This chain uses TRBV5-1 with TRBJ2-1; 11 nucleotides line up with TRBD1. This CDR3 spans 14 amino acids. J gave up 10 bases and V 2 bases, and 5 bases lay outside the gene matches. The V gene's germline CDR1 is SGHRS and CDR2 YFSETQ.

This rearrangement joins TRBV6-5 to TRBJ2-5, with D maybe TRBD1 (6 bases). Deletions cut 5 bases from V and 7 bases from J, with 20 bases between. The CDR3 is made up of 15 amino acids. The germline V gene has CDR1 MNHEY and CDR2 SVGAGI. CDR3 coding DNA: TGTGCCAGCAGTCCCCTCCTTACAGGGATTGGGACCCAGTACTTC. It specifies CASSPLLTGIGTQYF.

The V gene is TRBV19, the J gene TRBJ1-2; 8 bases line up with TRBD1. From germline, CDR1 is LNHDA and CDR2 SQIVND (reference sequence). The CDR3 is 14 amino acids. Germline trimming cut 5 bases from V and 6 bases from J; bases unmatched to any gene: 8. In DNA, the CDR3 is TGTGCCAGTAGTCCCAGACAGGGGCGGCATGGCTACACCTTC. Its protein is CASSPRQGRHGYTF.

The CDR3 coding sequence is TGTGCCAGCAGCCTACGACAGGGTGGCGAGCAGTACTTC. Protein product: CASSLRQGGEQYF. The genes are TRBV6-6 and TRBJ2-7; 7 nucleotides line up with TRBD1. V lost 6 bases to trimming and J lost 6 bases; unmatched junction nucleotides: 8. The CDR3 covers 13 residues. Germline V gene data show CDR1 as MNHNY and CDR2 as SVGAGI (reference sequence).

The chain is built from TRBV5-1 and TRBJ2-5, with 9 bases fitting TRBD2. J lost 1 base, V lost 4 bases, and 11 bases had no gene match. CDR1 SGHRS and CDR2 YFSETQ come from the germline V gene. This CDR3 is built from 17 residues. CDR3 nucleotide sequence: TGCGCCAGCAGCCCGCGCCCTAGCGGGATAACCCAAGAGACCCAGTACTTC. This sequence encodes CASSPRPSGITQETQYF.

The rearrangement uses TRBV4-1 and TRBJ1-2; 9 bases are shared with TRBD1. Unmatched junction bases numbered 3, after V lost 8 bases and J lost 8 bases. The CDR3 contains 11 residues. The germline V gene has CDR1 MGHRA and CDR2 YSYEKL. The CDR3 DNA follows: TGCGCCAGCGGACAGGGGACGGGCTACACCTTC. It specifies CASGQGTGYTF.

This clone was recorded a few times. The rearrangement joins TRBV5-1 to TRBJ2-1, with TRBD2 identical over 10 bases. Germline V CDR1 and CDR2: SGHRS, YFSETQ. The trim removed 0 bases at V and 10 bases at J, leaving 4 bases unmatched. The CDR3 length is 14 residues. The CDR3 sequence is CASSLEWTSGEQFF. The CDR3 DNA is TGCGCCAGCAGCTTGGAATGGACTAGCGGAGAGCAGTTCTTC. The full variable domain, with the rest looked up from reference TRBV5-1 and TRBJ2-1, is KAGVTQTPRYLIKTRGQQVTLSCSPISGHRSVSWYQQTPGQGLQFLFEYFSETQRNKGNFPGRFSGRQFSNSRSEMNVSTLELGDSALYLCASSLEWTSGEQFFGPGTRLTVL.

The chain uses TRBV15 and TRBJ2-1; 16 nucleotides agree with TRBD2. Trimming removed 0 bases from V and 8 bases from J; junction bases left unmatched: 7. From germline, CDR1 is LNHNV and CDR2 YYDKDF (reference sequence). The CDR3 sequence is 18 residues long. The CDR3 is CATSREVGTSGRGDEQFF. CDR3 coding DNA: TGTGCCACCAGCAGAGAGGTCGGGACTAGCGGGAGGGGGGATGAGCAGTTCTTC.

V usage is TRBV7-2 and J usage is TRBJ2-7, with D possibly matching TRBD2 (6 bases). CDR3 length: 14 residues. Germline lookup yields CDR1 SGHTA and CDR2 FQGNSA. The germline V and J ends were trimmed by 6 bases and 1 base, with 13 bases remaining between them. The CDR3 bases are TGTGCCAGCAGGGAAGCGGGTTCTTCCTACGAGCAGTACTTC. It encodes CASREAGSSYEQYF. Full variable domain (rest looked up from reference TRBV7-2 and TRBJ2-7): GAGVSQSPSNKVTEKGKDVELRCDPISGHTALYWYRQSLGQGLEFLIYFQGNSAPDKSGLPSDRFSAERTGGSVSTLTIQRTQQEDSAVYLCASREAGSSYEQYFGPGTRLTVT.

V gene TRBV4-3 combines with J gene TRBJ2-1; D gene uncertain. V lost 0 bases, J lost 0 bases, and 6 bases lay in between. This CDR3 region has 15 residues. Germline V gene lookup returns CDR1 LGHNA and CDR2 YSLEER. The CDR3 nucleotides are TGCGCCAGCAGCCAAGAGGCAGTCTCCTACAATGAGCAGTTCTTC. This encodes CASSQEAVSYNEQFF.

The chain is built from TRBV5-1 and TRBJ2-2; no clear D. The CDR3 is made up of 15 amino acids. Trimming took off 4 bases at V and 4 bases at J, with 14 bases between the two ends. The germline gives CDR1 SGHRS, CDR2 YFSETQ. The CDR3: CASSANFRGTGELFF. The CDR3 region has the DNA TGCGCCAGCAGCGCCAATTTCCGAGGCACCGGGGAGCTGTTTTTT.

The rearrangement uses TRBV5-1 and TRBJ1-4; 8 bases fit TRBD1. The germline CDR1 and CDR2 sequences are SGHRS and YFSETQ. This CDR3 region has 16 residues. Unmatched junction bases numbered 9, after V lost 7 bases and J lost 1 base. The CDR3 DNA reads as TGCGCCAGCGGGACAGGAGGTCCCGGAACTAATGAAAAACTGTTTTTT. Amino acid sequence: CASGTGGPGTNEKLFF.

This rearrangement joins TRBV20-1 to TRBJ1-4; no reliable D call. Trimming stripped 3 bases from V and 7 bases from J, with 15 bases between. Per germline, CDR1 DFQATT and CDR2 SNEGSKA (reference sequence). The CDR3 is 14 amino acids. This chain's CDR3 is CSASVGVGGEKLFF. CDR3 nucleotide sequence: TGCAGTGCTAGTGTAGGCGTTGGCGGTGAAAAACTGTTTTTT.

J is TRBJ1-6 and V is TRBV24-1; D is possibly TRBD1 (6 bases). Germline assignment: CDR1 KGHDR and CDR2 SFDVKD. The CDR3 sequence is 13 residues long. The V end lost 4 bases, the J end lost 14 bases, and 14 bases lay between the germline ends. The CDR3 protein is CATSDHQQGTLHF. DNA for the CDR3: TGTGCCACCAGTGACCACCAACAGGGTACCCTCCACTTT.